This section outlines one T cell receptor beta chain sequence together with its context. The table came from immunoSEQ multiplex PCR; TCRdb's copy has only in-frame clones and leaves some out. The table shows approximately 13,000 clones, with around 76% occurring only once. The data stem from a study of sequential checkpoint blockade in melanoma. In the study overall: Each arm's sequence ended with maintenance nivolumab.

The treatment denotes: randomized to nivolumab then ipilimumab (arm A) or the reverse (arm B). DNA-damaging chemotherapy had not been given to any patient beforehand. Live CD3+CD8+ CD19− CD56− cells were sorted from PBMCs. CDR3 length equals 15 residues. In germline, CDR1 is MDHEN, CDR2 SYDVKM. J lost 0 bases, V lost 3 bases, and 2 bases had no gene match. The J gene is TRBJ2-5, the V gene TRBV28, with TRBD2 matching over 9 bases. The sequencing used CD8+ T cells sorted from blood (inferred from file names), collected from a patient given nivolumab and ipilimumab in sequence. The sequence was obtained from a human patient with melanoma. Some clones in this sample may be carry-over from other donors' samples. The CDR3 DNA reads as TGTGCCAGCAGTTTGCTAGCGGGGAACCAAGAGACCCAGTACTTC. Its translation is CASSLLAGNQETQYF.